One sample yielded the 24 T cell receptor beta chains listed below, sequenced in a study of T-cell reconstitution after alpha-beta-depleted transplantation in children. This sample's TCRbeta library carried unique molecular identifier barcodes. In TCRdb, the PCR reads were re-called with MiXCR into one record per CDR3 protein. The table includes 550,000 to 800,000 distinct CDR3 sequences, around 12% detected once. Sequencing was performed on PBMCs, taken before TCRalphabeta/CD19-depleted stem cell transplant. These receptors all stem from a girl aged 2 to 9 with congenital amegakaryocytic thrombocytopenia, due to receive a stem cell transplant.

This clonotype was recorded at least ten times. This chain uses TRBV15 with TRBJ2-3; D uncertain. Trimming took 3 bases from V and 11 from J, leaving 9 bases between them. Germline CDR1 is LNHNV and CDR2 is YYDKDF (reference sequence). This CDR3 spans 11 amino acids. The CDR3 here is CATSRDEKQYF. CDR3 DNA sequence: TGTGCCACCAGCAGGGACGAGAAGCAGTATTTT.

The CDR3 spells CASSLGLFSGNTIYF. Written as DNA, the CDR3 is TGTGCCAGCAGCTTAGGGCTTTTCTCTGGAAACACCATATATTTT. This sequence joins TRBV7-2 and TRBJ1-3; D not certain. The CDR3 consists of 15 residues. The germline V gene encodes CDR1 SGHTA and CDR2 FQGNSA. The germline V and J ends were trimmed by 1 base and 0 bases, with 7 bases remaining between them.

In this sample, this clonotype turned up many times. The chain recombines TRBV12-3 or TRBV12-4 with TRBJ2-4; no definite D call. This CDR3 region has 13 residues. V was clipped by 5 bases and J by 0 bases, with 5 bases between them. CDR3 sequence reads: CASSGLAKNIQYF. The DNA for the CDR3 is TGTGCCAGCAGTGGTCTAGCCAAAAACATTCAGTACTTC.

This chain connects TRBV14 to TRBJ2-7; 11 bases fit TRBD2. V dropped 1 base and J dropped 7; count of bases not matched to a gene: 3. The CDR3 runs 14 residues. Germline assignment: CDR1 SGHDN and CDR2 FVKESK. The CDR3 nucleotides are TGTGCCAGCAGCCAAGTTCGACTAGCGGGGGAGCAGTACTTC. Translation gives CASSQVRLAGEQYF.

The rearrangement links TRBV30 to TRBJ1-2; D possibly corresponds to TRBD1 (5 bases). The germline gives CDR1 GTSNPN, CDR2 SVGIG (reference sequence). The CDR3 totals 14 residues. V was pared by 5 bases and J by 5 bases, with 18 bases between. CDR3 loop: CAWQITGTGYGYTF. The CDR3 bases are TGTGCCTGGCAAATAACGGGGACGGGATATGGCTACACCTTC.

This clonotype was seen once. Given a much more abundant clone one base away, this may be a read error. The rearrangement uses TRBV6-5 and TRBJ1-2, with no clear D. The germline V gene has CDR1 MNHEY and CDR2 SVGAGI. This CDR3 is built from 14 residues. Written as DNA, the CDR3 is TGTGCCAGCAGTTCCGTGGAGTATAACCATGGCTACACCTTC. Protein sequence: CASSSVEYNHGYTF.

This clonotype was detected ten times or more. This sequence joins TRBV20-1 and TRBJ1-2; D unclear. CDR1 and CDR2 (germline): DFQATT, SNEGSKA (reference sequence). Trimming took 0 bases from V and 3 from J, leaving 8 bases between them. There are 13 residues in the CDR3. DNA for the CDR3: TGCAGTGCTAGAGACCAGAGGGACTATGGCTACACCTTC. Translating gives CSARDQRDYGYTF.

This clonotype was picked up many times. This chain joins TRBV20-1 and TRBJ2-1, with a tentative D call TRBD2 (6 bases). V was pared by 3 bases and J by 0 bases, with 12 bases between. CDR3 length: 15 residues. Germline CDR1 and CDR2: DFQATT and SNEGSKA (reference sequence). The CDR3 here is CSASGTHSSYNEQFF. For the CDR3, the DNA is TGCAGTGCTAGCGGGACTCACAGCTCCTACAATGAGCAGTTCTTC.

With regard to this clonotype: This may arise from a read error, as a much more abundant clone is one base away. The rearrangement joins TRBV29-1 to TRBJ2-7; the match to TRBD1 covers 7 bases. The CDR3 runs 13 residues. V was pared by 5 bases and J by 0 bases, with 4 bases of the junction left unmatched. Per germline, CDR1 SQVTM and CDR2 ANQGSEA. CDR3 in amino acids: CSVQAGGSYEQYF. CDR3 coding DNA: TGCAGCGTTCAGGCAGGGGGCTCCTACGAGCAGTACTTC.

There are many counts of this clonotype. V and J are TRBV7-9 and TRBJ1-3, with D possibly matching TRBD1 (5 bases). CDR1 and CDR2 (germline): SEHNR, FQNEAQ (reference sequence). The V and J ends lost 1 base and 0 bases respectively, with 13 bases between them. This CDR3 region has 17 residues. The CDR3 here is CASSLGGTRRSGNTIYF. The CDR3 DNA reads TGTGCCAGCAGCTTAGGGGGGACGAGGCGCTCTGGAAACACCATATATTTT.

Many counts were recorded for this clonotype. V usage is TRBV21-1 and J usage is TRBJ2-7; TRBD2, the D gene given by the table, was not confirmed from the DNA. TRBV21-1 is given as a pseudogene. The length of the CDR3 is 17 residues. In nucleotides, the CDR3 is TGTGCCAGCAGCCCCCAGCCAGACGGACTTAGCTCCTACGAGCAGTACTTC. As protein: CASSPQPDGLSSYEQYF.

V and J are TRBV28 and TRBJ2-1; maybe TRBD2 (5 bases). Germline CDR1 is MDHEN and CDR2 is SYDVKM. The CDR3 loop spans 15 amino acids. The V gene lost 0 bases and the J gene lost 4 bases, with 10 bases spanning the gap. CDR3 in amino acids: CASSLWRARYNEQFF. The CDR3 bases are TGTGCCAGCAGTTTATGGCGGGCGAGATACAATGAGCAGTTCTTC.

The rearrangement uses TRBV5-1 and TRBJ1-2, with 10 bases fitting TRBD1. Germline V lookup: CDR1 SGHRS, CDR2 YFSETQ. V trimming: 4 bases; J trimming: 2 bases; junction bases outside the gene matches: 14. CDR3 length: 18 residues. DNA for the CDR3: TGCGCCAGCAGCGCGACCGGGACAGGGGTGGTAAGAAACTATGGCTACACCTTC. It is translated as CASSATGTGVVRNYGYTF.

This clonotype appeared a few times. V usage is TRBV7-9 and J usage is TRBJ1-5; D not resolved. V was cut by 1 base and J by 3 bases, with 13 bases left in between. The CDR3 runs 16 residues. Germline V lookup: CDR1 SEHNR, CDR2 FQNEAQ (reference sequence). The CDR3 loop reads CASSLGGWVFNQPQHF. CDR3 coding DNA: TGTGCCAGCAGCTTAGGGGGATGGGTATTCAATCAGCCCCAGCATTTT.

In this sample, this clonotype turned up many times. This chain uses TRBV20-1 with TRBJ2-4, with D possibly being TRBD2 (5 bases). Germline V gives CDR1 DFQATT, CDR2 SNEGSKA (reference sequence). The V end lost 6 bases, the J end lost 3 bases, and 12 bases lay between the germline ends. The CDR3 consists of 13 residues. DNA for the CDR3: TGCAGTGCCGAGGGCGGGCTCAAAAACATTCAGTACTTC. As protein: CSAEGGLKNIQYF.

This clonotype has only a few counts. A much larger clone is a single base away; this may be a read error. V is TRBV10-3 and J is TRBJ1-1, with D hard to call. Germline CDR1 reads ENHRY; CDR2 reads SYGVKD. CDR3 length equals 14 residues. V was cut by 4 bases and J by 3 bases, with 12 bases left in between. CDR3 residues: CAISVHGVYTEAFF. The DNA for the CDR3 is TGTGCCATCAGTGTACACGGGGTGTACACTGAAGCTTTCTTT.

This clonotype was detected only a few times. The rearrangement links TRBV27 to TRBJ2-1, with 10 bases aligning to TRBD2. The V and J ends lost 5 bases and 6 bases, in that order; junction bases with no gene match: 13. Per germline, CDR1 MNHEY and CDR2 SMNVEV (reference sequence). The CDR3 sequence is 17 residues long. CDR3 residues: CASSPKGGSGRANEQFF. CDR3 sequence (DNA): TGTGCCAGCAGTCCCAAGGGTGGGAGCGGGAGGGCCAATGAGCAGTTCTTC.

The rearrangement links TRBV5-1 to TRBJ2-5; TRBD2 matches at 7 bases. The CDR3 is 19 amino acids. CDR1 is SGHRS, CDR2 YFSETQ, per germline. With 4 bases clipped from V and 1 base from J, the junction kept 19 bases outside the gene matches. The DNA of the CDR3 is TGCGCCAGCAGCCATAGGACTAGATCGGGCAACATACTCCAAGAGACCCAGTACTTC. Its protein is CASSHRTRSGNILQETQYF.

Comment on this clonotype: It may be a read error: a sequence one base away is much more abundant. V and J are TRBV20-1 and TRBJ2-7, with D tentatively TRBD2 (6 bases). The germline V gene has CDR1 DFQATT and CDR2 SNEGSKA (reference sequence). V gave up 5 bases and J gave up 4 bases, with 15 bases separating them. The CDR3 contains 13 residues. This CDR3 is CSAARGKLYEQYF. The CDR3 DNA reads as TGCAGTGCTGCGCGCGGGAAACTGTACGAGCAGTACTTC.

This chain connects TRBV7-8 to TRBJ2-1; 9 bases fit TRBD2. The CDR3 covers 14 residues. V shed 4 bases, J shed 6 bases, and the junction held 4 bases outside the gene matches. From germline, CDR1 is SGHVS and CDR2 FQNEAQ. The CDR3 coding sequence is TGTGCCAGCAGCTGGGGACTAGCCAGCAATGAGCAGTTCTTC. It is translated as CASSWGLASNEQFF.

A few counts support this clonotype. This chain uses TRBV5-1 with TRBJ2-1; 12 positions match TRBD2. J was trimmed by 9 bases and V by 3 bases; bases with no gene match: 7. Germline lookup yields CDR1 SGHRS and CDR2 YFSETQ. The CDR3 is 15 amino acids. CDR3 coding DNA: TGCGCCAGCAGCTCTGCTAGCGGGAGGGAGGGTGAGCAGTTCTTC. As protein: CASSSASGREGEQFF.

This clonotype was counted at least ten times. The chain carries TRBV18 and TRBJ2-1; 7 bases are shared with TRBD2. Germline V CDR1 and CDR2: KGHSH, LQKENI. Losses at the gene ends were 4 bases for V and 5 bases for J; bases not matched to a gene: 11. The CDR3 extends over 16 amino acids. In DNA, the CDR3 is TGTGCCAGCTCACTAACCGGGCCAGCGGGGAACAATGAGCAGTTCTTC. It is translated as CASSLTGPAGNNEQFF.

This clonotype was counted between two and nine times. V gene TRBV10-3 combines with J gene TRBJ2-3; TRBD1 agrees at 8 bases. The ends lost 6 bases at V and 1 base at J; junction bases unmatched: 3. The V gene's germline CDR1 is ENHRY and CDR2 SYGVKD. CDR3 length: 14 amino acids. The CDR3: CAIRDREGTDTQYF. The CDR3 DNA reads TGTGCCATCAGGGACAGGGAAGGCACAGATACGCAGTATTTT.

This clonotype was recorded many times. The chain links TRBV29-1 to TRBJ2-1; 10 bases align to TRBD2. V lost 7 bases and J lost 9; bases outside the gene matches: 9. CDR1 is SQVTM and CDR2 is ANQGSEA in the germline V gene. This CDR3 region has 13 residues. This CDR3 reads CSARLAGLSEQFF. The CDR3 DNA reads as TGCAGCGCCCGACTAGCGGGCTTAAGTGAGCAGTTCTTC.